The 15 T cell receptor beta chains given below trace back to one sample, sequenced in a study of blood T cells in healthy people across ages. A second roughly 6 to 11 cycle PCR used barcoded and J-beta primers. MiXCR was run by TCRdb on the 5' RACE reads, yielding one entry per CDR3 protein. The sample shows hundreds of thousands of distinct CDR3 sequences, around 50% of them seen only once. The sequenced sample was blood. The source of these receptors is a man aged 35 to 55 in good health.

The chain joins TRBV7-9 to TRBJ2-7; D could derive from TRBD1 or TRBD2 (5 bases each). The germline V and J ends were trimmed by 5 bases and 5 bases, with 25 bases remaining between them. Germline V CDR1 and CDR2: SEHNR, FQNEAQ (reference sequence). CDR3 size: 17 residues. This chain's CDR3 is CASSDRGWGTESDEQYF. In DNA, the CDR3 is TGTGCCAGCAGCGATCGGGGCTGGGGGACGGAGTCCGACGAGCAGTACTTC.

About this clonotype itself: Compared with germline, one end of the junction differs, possibly owing to a read error. J is TRBJ2-7 and V is TRBV9; perhaps TRBD1 as D (5 bases). The length of the CDR3 is 15 residues. CDR1 and CDR2 (germline): SGDLS, YYNGEE. The CDR3, as DNA: TGTGTCAGCAGCGTATCGGGTCAGGGCATCCACGAGCAGTACTTC. Its protein product is CVSSVSGQGIHEQYF. The full variable domain, completed using reference TRBV9 and TRBJ2-7, is DSGVTQTPKHLITATGQRVTLRCSPRSGDLSVYWYQQSLDQGLQFLIQYYNGEERAKGNILERFSAQQFPDLHSELNLSSLELGDSALYFCVSSVSGQGIHEQYFGPGTRLTVT.

The gene calls are TRBV6-6 and TRBJ1-5, with D hard to call. The germline V and J ends were trimmed by 0 bases and 4 bases, with 7 bases remaining between them. Germline V lookup: CDR1 MNHNY, CDR2 SVGAGI (reference sequence). This CDR3 is 14 amino acids long. The CDR3 region is CASSYSRGNQPQHF. CDR3 coding DNA: TGTGCCAGCAGTTACTCGAGAGGGAATCAGCCCCAGCATTTT.

The V gene is TRBV28, the J gene TRBJ1-5; 8 nucleotides align to TRBD1. V trimming: 7 bases; J trimming: 5 bases; junction bases outside the gene matches: 10. The CDR3 totals 15 residues. The germline CDR1 and CDR2 sequences are MDHEN and SYDVKM. CDR3 DNA sequence: TGTGCCAGCACCCCCACCGGACAGGGTTATCAGCCCCAGCATTTT. Its translation: CASTPTGQGYQPQHF.

The V and J genes are TRBV6-2 or TRBV6-3 and TRBJ2-4; D gene unclear. The DNA end is a closer match to TRBJ2-7, so the J assignment may be wrong. This CDR3 has 14 residues. The V gene's germline CDR1 is MNHEY and CDR2 SVGEGT. CDR3 coding DNA: TGTGCCAGCAGGGGCGGCGGAACCCTCGACGAGCAGTACTTC. It encodes CASRGGGTLDEQYF.

The V gene is TRBV4-1, the J gene TRBJ1-3, with a weak D call TRBD1 (5 bases). V was clipped by 2 bases and J by 2 bases, with 19 bases between them. Looked up from germline, CDR1 is MGHRA and CDR2 is YSYEKL. This CDR3 region has 18 residues. The CDR3 DNA follows: TGCGCCAGCAGCCAATCATCCGGGACCTACCCTCCTGGAAACACCATATATTTT. The encoded protein is CASSQSSGTYPPGNTIYF.

This clonotype was counted a few times. This sequence joins TRBV3-1 and TRBJ2-7; no clear D. Per the germline V gene, CDR1 is LGHDT and CDR2 is YNNKEL (reference sequence). The CDR3 runs to 14 residues. V lost 1 base and J lost 3, with 10 bases in between. CDR3 DNA: TGTGCCAGCAGCCAAGGACCCGGGCTCTACGAGCAGTACTTC. It translates to CASSQGPGLYEQYF.

This clonotype has more than one count but fewer than ten. The chain carries TRBV29-1 and TRBJ2-5; D perhaps matches TRBD2 (7 bases). V was cut by 8 bases and J by 5 bases, with 18 bases left in between. The CDR3 loop spans 13 amino acids. CDR1 and CDR2 (germline): SQVTM, ANQGSEA. Here the CDR3 reads CSLGGQEWETQYF. The CDR3 region has the DNA TGCAGCTTGGGGGGGCAGGAGTGGGAGACCCAGTACTTC. Full variable domain (missing parts from reference TRBV29-1 and TRBJ2-5): SAVISQKPSRDICQRGTSLTIQCQVDSQVTMMFWYRQQPGQSLTLIATANQGSEATYESGFVIDKFPISRPNLTFSTLTVSNMSPEDSSIYLCSLGGQEWETQYFGPGTRLLVL.

The J gene is TRBJ1-2, the V gene TRBV19; 10 bases line up with TRBD1. Germline values: CDR1 LNHDA, CDR2 SQIVND (reference sequence). V lost 3 bases to trimming and J lost 1 base; unmatched junction nucleotides: 14. The CDR3 length is 19 residues. CDR3 sequence reads: CASSIWKDRGRPSNYGYTF. The CDR3 nucleotides are TGTGCCAGTAGTATTTGGAAGGACAGGGGGAGGCCAAGTAACTATGGCTACACCTTC.

This rearrangement joins TRBV18 to TRBJ2-3, with 12 nucleotides matching TRBD2. Germline V CDR1 and CDR2: KGHSH, LQKENI. The length of the CDR3 is 14 residues. With 8 bases clipped from V and 6 bases from J, the junction kept 6 bases outside the gene matches. The CDR3 nucleotides read TGTGCCAGCAGACTAGCGGGAGTAGCTGATACGCAGTATTTT. It is translated as CASRLAGVADTQYF.

The gene calls are TRBV5-1 and TRBJ1-6; 9 nucleotides agree with TRBD1. Looked up from germline, CDR1 is SGHRS and CDR2 is YFSETQ. V shed 4 bases, J shed 6 bases, and the junction held 8 bases outside the gene matches. The CDR3 loop spans 16 amino acids. CDR3 DNA sequence: TGCGCCAGCAGCGGGGGGCTGACAGGGGGTAATTCACCCCTCCACTTT. Protein: CASSGGLTGGNSPLHF. Based on the CDR3 plus reference TRBV5-1 and TRBJ1-6, the full variable domain is KAGVTQTPRYLIKTRGQQVTLSCSPISGHRSVSWYQQTPGQGLQFLFEYFSETQRNKGNFPGRFSGRQFSNSRSEMNVSTLELGDSALYLCASSGGLTGGNSPLHFGNGTRLTVT.

The chain employs TRBV28 and TRBJ1-2; maybe TRBD1 (5 bases). The CDR3 extends over 14 amino acids. V lost 4 bases, J lost 4 bases, and 13 bases lay in between. Germline CDR1 is MDHEN and CDR2 is SYDVKM. CDR3 sequence: CASSSPQVIYGYTF. The CDR3 region has the DNA TGTGCCAGCAGTTCCCCACAGGTCATCTATGGCTACACCTTC.

The CDR3 DNA sequence: TGTGCCAGCAGTTTATCGCTAGCGGGTAGCACAGATACGCAGTATTTT. Translating gives CASSLSLAGSTDTQYF. The rearrangement links TRBV28 to TRBJ2-3, with 8 bases aligning to TRBD2. V gave up 1 base and J gave up 0 bases; unmatched junction bases: 3. Germline CDR1 and CDR2: MDHEN and SYDVKM. The CDR3 extends over 16 amino acids. The variable domain in full, with the rest retrieved from reference TRBV28 and TRBJ2-3, is DVKVTQSSRYLVKRTGEKVFLECVQDMDHENMFWYRQDPGLGLRLIYFSYDVKMKEKGDIPEGYSVSREKKERFSLILESASTNQTSMYLCASSLSLAGSTDTQYFGPGTRLTVL.

The J gene is TRBJ2-5, the V gene TRBV21-1; the table names TRBD1, a call not compared with the DNA. TRBV21-1 corresponds to a pseudogene. The CDR3 has 18 residues. The CDR3 loop reads CASSKVRGRESQQGTQYF. CDR3 DNA: TGTGCCAGCAGCAAAGTCAGGGGCAGGGAAAGCCAACAAGGGACCCAGTACTTC.

This clonotype was observed a handful of times. The chain carries TRBV20-1 and TRBJ1-2; 10 bases align to TRBD1. The CDR3 loop spans 13 amino acids. Germline loops: CDR1 DFQATT, CDR2 SNEGSKA (reference sequence). The V segment lost 6 bases and the J segment 11 bases; nucleotides outside the gene matches: 12. As DNA, the CDR3 is TGCAGTGCCGTCAAAGACAGGGGGCCAAAATACACCTTC. Translated: CSAVKDRGPKYTF.